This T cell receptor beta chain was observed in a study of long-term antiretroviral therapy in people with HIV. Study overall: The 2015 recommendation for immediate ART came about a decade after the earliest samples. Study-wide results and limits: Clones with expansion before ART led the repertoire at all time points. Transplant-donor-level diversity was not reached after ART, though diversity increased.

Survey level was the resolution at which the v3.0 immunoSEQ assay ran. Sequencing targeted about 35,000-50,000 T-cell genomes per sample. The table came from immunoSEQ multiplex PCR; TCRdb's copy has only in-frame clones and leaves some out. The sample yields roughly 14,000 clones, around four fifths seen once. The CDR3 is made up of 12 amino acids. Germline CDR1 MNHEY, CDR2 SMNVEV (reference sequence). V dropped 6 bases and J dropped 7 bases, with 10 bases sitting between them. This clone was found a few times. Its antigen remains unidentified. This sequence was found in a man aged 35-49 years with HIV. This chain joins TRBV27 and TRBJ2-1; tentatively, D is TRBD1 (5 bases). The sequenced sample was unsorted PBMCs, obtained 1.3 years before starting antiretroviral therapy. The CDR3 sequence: CASRGDSNEQFF. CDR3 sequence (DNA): TGTGCCAGCAGAGGCGACAGTAATGAGCAGTTCTTC.